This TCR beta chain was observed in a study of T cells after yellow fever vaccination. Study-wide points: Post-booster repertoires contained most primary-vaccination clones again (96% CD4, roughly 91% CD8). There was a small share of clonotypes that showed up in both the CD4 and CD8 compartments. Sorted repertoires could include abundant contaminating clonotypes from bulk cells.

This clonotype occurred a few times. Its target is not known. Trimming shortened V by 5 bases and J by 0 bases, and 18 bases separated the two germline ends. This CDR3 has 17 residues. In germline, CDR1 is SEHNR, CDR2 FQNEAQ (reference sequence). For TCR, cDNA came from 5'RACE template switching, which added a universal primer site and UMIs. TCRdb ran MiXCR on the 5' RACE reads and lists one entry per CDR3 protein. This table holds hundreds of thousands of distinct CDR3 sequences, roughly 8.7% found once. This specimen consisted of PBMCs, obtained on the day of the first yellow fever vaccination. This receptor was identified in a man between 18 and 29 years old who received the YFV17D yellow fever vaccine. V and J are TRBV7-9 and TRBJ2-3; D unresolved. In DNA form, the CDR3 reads TGTGCCAGCAGCCCCCGACGTATAGGGAAAAGCACAGATACGCAGTATTTT. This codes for CASSPRRIGKSTDTQYF.